This T cell receptor beta chain was profiled in a study of molecular identifiers for immune sequencing clone quantification. Study outcomes and limitations: The study found clones above 20 RNA copies held over 98% of effector molecules and under 1% in naive cells. In a background of about 1 million naive cells, spiked Jurkat TCR RNA from one cell was reportedly detectable.

Per germline, CDR1 LGHNT and CDR2 FRNRAP. The CDR3 has 16 amino acids. Trimming at V came to 6 bases and at J to 8 bases, leaving 10 bases not matched to a gene. TCRdb ran MiXCR on the PCR reads and lists one entry per CDR3 protein. The repertoire holds about 300,000 distinct CDR3 sequences, roughly 23% seen once, with 0.81% in the top ten. This clonotype has a count of ten or more. Its antigen remains unidentified. Sorted naive CD8 T cells, about 20,000 to 1,100,000, were sequenced from 10%, 30% or 50% RNA. CD8+CD4-CCR7+CD45RA+ cells were sorted as naive CD8 T cells. Sequenced input: naive CD8+ T cells from blood, with Jurkat cell RNA spiked in. Subset of the sample: FACS-sorted CD8+CD4-CCR7+CD45RA+ naive T cells. This chain links TRBV12-5 with TRBJ1-4; 12 bases map to TRBD1. This clonotype originated in a human donor in good health. Some libraries in this study had Jurkat cell RNA spiked in. Here the CDR3 DNA reads TGTGCTAGTGGGGGACAGGGGGCTCAGGTGGAGGAAAAACTGTTTTTT. Its protein product is CASGGQGAQVEEKLFF.